The source of this TCR beta chain is a study of T cell responses to AZD1222 COVID-19 vaccine. Findings and caveats of the study: Spike-specific TCR breadth and depth both grew after two AZD1222 doses. Repertoire collection took place solely once the T cell response had peaked.

The table came from immunoSEQ multiplex PCR; TCRdb's copy has only in-frame clones and leaves some out. The table shows approximately 72,000 clones, with approximately 90% occurring only once. The CDR3 has 15 amino acids. V was shortened by 5 bases and J by 1 base, with 12 bases between the two germline ends. Germline V gives CDR1 SEHNR, CDR2 FQNEAQ (reference sequence). Concerning this clone itself: Its antigen is as yet unknown.

Source: peripheral blood, taken 28 days after the second AZD1222 dose. The origin of this receptor is an adult who received the AZD1222 COVID-19 vaccine. V and J are TRBV7-9 and TRBJ2-1; D possibly uses TRBD1 or TRBD2 (6 bases each). The CDR3 spells CASSEWGASYNEQFF. The CDR3 DNA follows: TGTGCCAGCAGCGAATGGGGGGCATCCTACAATGAGCAGTTCTTC.